This T cell receptor (beta chain) was captured in a study of blood T cell repertoires in COVID-19. Across the whole study: Both acute and convalescent COVID-19 samples were obtained from the United States, Italy and Spain. In each case, the material was cDNA or gDNA derived from T cells, B-cell-depleted T cells, or PBMCs.

Original handling: Amplified reference gene primers provided the basis for estimating nucleated cell counts. The method was immunoSEQ multiplex PCR; TCRdb's version includes in-frame clones alone and lacks a portion of them. Clone size and V and J calls were adopted from that table, with D and trimming inferred from the DNA. The table has about 130,000 clones, around three quarters seen once. Germline V lookup: CDR1 DFQATT, CDR2 SNEGSKA (reference sequence). V was clipped by 7 bases and J by 1 base, with 4 bases between them. This CDR3 region has 11 residues. In this sample, this clone turned up a few times.

The specimen was peripheral blood. This chain uses TRBV20-1 with TRBJ2-2, with D unresolved. The sequence was obtained from a middle-aged man with active or convalescent COVID-19. CDR3 protein: CSVENTGELFF. CDR3 in DNA: TGCAGTGTAGAGAACACCGGGGAGCTGTTTTTT.